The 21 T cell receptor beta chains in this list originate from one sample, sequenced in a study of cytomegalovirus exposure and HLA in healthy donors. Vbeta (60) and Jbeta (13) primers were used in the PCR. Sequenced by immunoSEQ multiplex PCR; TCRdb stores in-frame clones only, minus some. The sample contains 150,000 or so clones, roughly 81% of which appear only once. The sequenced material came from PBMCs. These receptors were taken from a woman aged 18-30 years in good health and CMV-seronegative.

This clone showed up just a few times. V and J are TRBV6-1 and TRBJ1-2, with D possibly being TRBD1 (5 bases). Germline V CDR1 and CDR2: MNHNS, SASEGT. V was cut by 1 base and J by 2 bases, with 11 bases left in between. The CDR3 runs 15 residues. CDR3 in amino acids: CASSEGSGVNYGYTF. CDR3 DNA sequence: TGTGCCAGCAGTGAAGGATCGGGGGTGAACTATGGCTACACCTTC.

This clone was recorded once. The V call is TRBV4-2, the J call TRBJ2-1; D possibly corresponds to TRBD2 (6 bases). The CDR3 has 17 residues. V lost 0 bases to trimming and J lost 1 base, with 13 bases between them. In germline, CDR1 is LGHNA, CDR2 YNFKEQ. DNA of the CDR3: TGTGCCAGCAGCCAAGACCGTCTTAGCGGTTCCTACAATGAGCAGTTCTTC. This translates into CASSQDRLSGSYNEQFF.

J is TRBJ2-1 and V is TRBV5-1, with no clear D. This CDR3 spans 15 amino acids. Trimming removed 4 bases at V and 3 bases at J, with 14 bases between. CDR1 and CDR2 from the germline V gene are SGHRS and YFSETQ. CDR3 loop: CASSLAAANYNEQFF. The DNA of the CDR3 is TGCGCCAGCAGCCTGGCCGCGGCCAACTACAATGAGCAGTTCTTC.

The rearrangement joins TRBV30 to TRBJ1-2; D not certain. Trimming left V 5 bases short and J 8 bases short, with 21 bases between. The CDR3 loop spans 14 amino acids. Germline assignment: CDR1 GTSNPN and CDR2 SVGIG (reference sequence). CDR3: CAWVKYMGGWGYTF. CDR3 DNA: TGTGCCTGGGTCAAGTATATGGGAGGTTGGGGCTACACCTTC.

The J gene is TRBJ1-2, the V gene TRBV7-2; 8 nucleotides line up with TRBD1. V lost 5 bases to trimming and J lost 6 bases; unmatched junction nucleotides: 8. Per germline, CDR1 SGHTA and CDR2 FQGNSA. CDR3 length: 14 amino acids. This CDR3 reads CASSQRQGAHGYTF. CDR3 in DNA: TGTGCCAGCAGCCAAAGGCAGGGGGCCCATGGCTACACCTTC.

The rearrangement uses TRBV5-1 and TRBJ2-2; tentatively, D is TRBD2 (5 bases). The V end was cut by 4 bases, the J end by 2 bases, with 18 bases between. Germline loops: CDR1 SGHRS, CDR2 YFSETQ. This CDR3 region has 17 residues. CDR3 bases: TGCGCCAGCAGCCTGATAAGACTAAGTGATAACACCGGGGAGCTGTTTTTT. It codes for CASSLIRLSDNTGELFF.

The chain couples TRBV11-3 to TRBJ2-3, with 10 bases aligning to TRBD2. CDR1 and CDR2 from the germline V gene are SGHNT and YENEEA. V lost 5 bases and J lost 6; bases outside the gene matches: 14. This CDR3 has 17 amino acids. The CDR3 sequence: CASSLGGLAGVGDTQYF. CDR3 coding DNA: TGTGCCAGCAGCCTAGGAGGGCTAGCGGGAGTGGGGGATACGCAGTATTTT.

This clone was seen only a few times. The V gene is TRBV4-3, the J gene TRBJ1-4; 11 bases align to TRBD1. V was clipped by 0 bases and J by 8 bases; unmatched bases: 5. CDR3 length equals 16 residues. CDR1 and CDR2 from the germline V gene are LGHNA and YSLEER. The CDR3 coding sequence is TGCGCCAGCAGCCAAGATGTGGGACAGGGGGAGGAAAAACTGTTTTTT. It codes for CASSQDVGQGEEKLFF.

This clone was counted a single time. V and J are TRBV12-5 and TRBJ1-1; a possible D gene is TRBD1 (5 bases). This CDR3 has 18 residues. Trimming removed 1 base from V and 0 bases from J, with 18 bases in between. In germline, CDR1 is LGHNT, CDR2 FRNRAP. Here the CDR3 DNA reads TGTGCTAGTGGTTTGGCCCCTCCGGGGGACGAAATGAACACTGAAGCTTTCTTT. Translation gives CASGLAPPGDEMNTEAFF.

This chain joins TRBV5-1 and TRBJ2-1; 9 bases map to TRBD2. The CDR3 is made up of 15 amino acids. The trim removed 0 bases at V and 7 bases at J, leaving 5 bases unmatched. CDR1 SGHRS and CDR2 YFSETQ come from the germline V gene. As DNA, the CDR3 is TGCGCCAGCAGCTTGGGACTAGCGGAGGGGAATGAGCAGTTCTTC. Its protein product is CASSLGLAEGNEQFF.

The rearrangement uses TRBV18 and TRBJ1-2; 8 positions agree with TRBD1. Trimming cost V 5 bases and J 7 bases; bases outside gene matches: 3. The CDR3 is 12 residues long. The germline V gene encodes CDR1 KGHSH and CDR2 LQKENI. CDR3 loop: CASSSDRGGYTF. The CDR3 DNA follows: TGTGCCAGCTCATCAGACAGGGGTGGCTACACCTTC.

CDR3 DNA: TGTGCCAGCGCCTCCCGTCCGGGTGGCACAGATACGCAGTATTTT. Protein sequence: CASASRPGGTDTQYF. V usage is TRBV7-6 and J usage is TRBJ2-3, with unresolved D. The CDR3 sequence is 15 residues long. Germline V gene lookup returns CDR1 SGHVS and CDR2 FNYEAQ. Trimming shortened V by 8 bases and J by 1 base, and 16 bases separated the two germline ends. Using reference TRBV7-6 and TRBJ2-3 for the parts outside the CDR3, the full variable domain is GAGVSQSPRYKVTKRGQDVALRCDPISGHVSLYWYRQALGQGPEFLTYFNYEAQQDKSGLPNDRFSAERPEGSISTLTIQRTEQRDSAMYRCASASRPGGTDTQYFGPGTRLTVL.

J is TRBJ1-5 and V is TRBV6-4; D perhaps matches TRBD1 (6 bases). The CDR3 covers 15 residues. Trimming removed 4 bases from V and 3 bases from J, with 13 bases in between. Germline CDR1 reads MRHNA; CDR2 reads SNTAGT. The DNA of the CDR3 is TGTGCCAGCAGTGTTTATGGGGACAACAATCAGCCCCAGCATTTT. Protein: CASSVYGDNNQPQHF.

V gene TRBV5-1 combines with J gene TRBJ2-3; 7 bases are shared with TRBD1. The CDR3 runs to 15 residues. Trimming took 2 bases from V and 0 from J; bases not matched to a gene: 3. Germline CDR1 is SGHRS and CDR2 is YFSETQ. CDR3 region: CASSFRTGSTDTQYF. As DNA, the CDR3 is TGCGCCAGCAGCTTCAGGACAGGCAGCACAGATACGCAGTATTTT.

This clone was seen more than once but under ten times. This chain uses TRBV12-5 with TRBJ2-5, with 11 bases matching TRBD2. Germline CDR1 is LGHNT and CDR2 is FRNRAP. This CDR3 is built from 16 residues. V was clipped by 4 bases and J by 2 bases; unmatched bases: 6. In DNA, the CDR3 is TGTGCTAGTGGTTCCGGGACTAGCGGTGCTCAAGAGACCCAGTACTTC. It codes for CASGSGTSGAQETQYF.

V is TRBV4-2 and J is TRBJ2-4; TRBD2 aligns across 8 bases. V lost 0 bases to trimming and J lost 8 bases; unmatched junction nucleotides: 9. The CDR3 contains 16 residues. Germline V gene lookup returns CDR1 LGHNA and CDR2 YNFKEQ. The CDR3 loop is CASSQEDGGEDDIQYF. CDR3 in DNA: TGTGCCAGCAGCCAAGAGGACGGGGGGGAGGATGACATTCAGTACTTC.

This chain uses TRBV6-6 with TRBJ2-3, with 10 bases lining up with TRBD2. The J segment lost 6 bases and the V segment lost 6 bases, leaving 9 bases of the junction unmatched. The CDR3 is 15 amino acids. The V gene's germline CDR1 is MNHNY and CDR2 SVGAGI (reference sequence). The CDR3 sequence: CASSLSGGALDTQYF. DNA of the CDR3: TGTGCCAGCAGCCTCAGCGGGGGGGCCTTGGATACGCAGTATTTT.

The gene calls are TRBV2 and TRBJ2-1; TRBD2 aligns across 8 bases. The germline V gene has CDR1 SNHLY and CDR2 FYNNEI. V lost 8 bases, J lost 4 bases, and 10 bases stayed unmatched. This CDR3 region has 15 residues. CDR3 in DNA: TGTGCCAGCGGAGCGGGGGACTTTACGTACAATGAGCAGTTCTTC. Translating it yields CASGAGDFTYNEQFF.

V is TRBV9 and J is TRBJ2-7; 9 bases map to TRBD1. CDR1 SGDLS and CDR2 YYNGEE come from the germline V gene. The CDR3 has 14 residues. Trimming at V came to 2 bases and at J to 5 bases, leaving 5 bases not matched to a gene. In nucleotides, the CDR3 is TGTGCCAGCAGCGTTGGACAGGGGTCCCACGAGCAGTACTTC. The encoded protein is CASSVGQGSHEQYF.

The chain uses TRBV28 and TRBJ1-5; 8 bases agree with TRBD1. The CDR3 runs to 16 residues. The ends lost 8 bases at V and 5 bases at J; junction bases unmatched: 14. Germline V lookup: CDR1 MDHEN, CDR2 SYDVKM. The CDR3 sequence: CASRPAGRQGHQPQHF. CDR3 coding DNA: TGTGCCAGCCGTCCCGCCGGGCGACAGGGGCATCAGCCCCAGCATTTT.

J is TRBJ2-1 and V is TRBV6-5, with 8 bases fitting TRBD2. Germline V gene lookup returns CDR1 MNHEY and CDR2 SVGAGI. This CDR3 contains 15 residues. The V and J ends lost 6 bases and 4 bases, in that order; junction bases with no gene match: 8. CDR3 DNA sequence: TGTGCCAGCAGATACACTAGCGGCTGGTACAATGAGCAGTTCTTC. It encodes CASRYTSGWYNEQFF.